This entry features one TCR beta chain sequence. The antigen remains undetermined. Repertoires were generated with immunoSEQ multiplex PCR, while TCRdb's copy carries only in-frame clones and drops some. The data hold tens of thousands of clones, with around 85% observed a single time. This record comes from a study of OX40 agonist ivuxolimab in advanced cancers. Study as a whole: Patients were dosed with the agonistic anti-OX40 (CD134) antibody ivuxolimab. Participants, 82.7% male, averaged around 60 years of age, ranging from about 23 to 90.

Findings and limits, study-wide: Partial responders at 0.1-3.0 mg/kg had among the lowest clonal expansion. Circulating CD4+ and CD8+ T cells showed clonal expansion by week 6 at 0.1 to 3.0 mg/kg.

The clonotype originates from an adult with an advanced solid tumor such as melanoma, head and neck, liver or kidney cancer. The input for sequencing was CD4+ or CD8+ T cells sorted from blood, taken in a trial of the OX40 agonist ivuxolimab.

The CDR3 protein is CASRSGDTQYF. The CDR3 region has the DNA TGTGCCAGCAGGAGCGGGGATACGCAGTATTTT. The chain combines TRBV9 with TRBJ2-3; the D gene is possibly TRBD2 (6 bases). V lost 5 bases and J 6 bases, leaving 7 bases between the germline ends. Germline V gene data show CDR1 as SGDLS and CDR2 as YYNGEE. CDR3 length: 11 amino acids.